This entry lists 19 T cell receptor beta chains sequenced from one sample in a study of T cells in Graves' hyperthyroidism and ophthalmopathy. RNA transcripts served as the template for amplifying TCR beta CDR3 regions. HTBI primers were employed in a first-round RT-PCR of the TCR CDR3. TCRdb recomputed calls from the multiplex PCR reads with MiXCR, one row per CDR3 protein. This table has roughly 600,000 distinct CDR3 sequences, roughly 15% appearing once. The sample was blood. The receptors originated from a woman in her forties or fifties with Graves' ophthalmopathy.

This chain joins TRBV5-6 and TRBJ2-1; maybe TRBD1 (6 bases). V was clipped by 0 bases and J by 0 bases, with 10 bases between them. Germline loops: CDR1 SGHDT, CDR2 YYEEEE. This CDR3 contains 16 residues. CDR3 protein: CASSLDRVSSYNEQFF. The CDR3 region has the DNA TGTGCCAGCAGCTTGGACAGGGTAAGCTCCTACAATGAGCAGTTCTTC.

This clonotype showed up many times. V gene TRBV20-1 combines with J gene TRBJ1-2, with a possible D match to TRBD1 (6 bases). The ends were cut back, 6 bases at V and 6 bases at J, with 17 bases in the middle. Germline V gives CDR1 DFQATT, CDR2 SNEGSKA (reference sequence). The CDR3 consists of 13 residues. DNA for the CDR3: TGCAGTGCCCGAGACACAGGGTCTAATGGCTACACCTTC. It encodes CSARDTGSNGYTF.

Many counts were recorded for this clonotype. V is TRBV2 and J is TRBJ2-5; TRBD2 is a possible D gene (5 bases). The V gene lost 5 bases and the J gene lost 1 base, with 11 bases spanning the gap. CDR1 is SNHLY, CDR2 FYNNEI, per germline. CDR3 length: 14 amino acids. DNA for the CDR3: TGTGCCAGCAGTCTGAGACGGGGCCAAGAGACCCAGTACTTC. The encoded protein is CASSLRRGQETQYF.

This clonotype was seen at least ten times. The chain links TRBV27 to TRBJ2-7; D could derive from TRBD1 or TRBD2 (7 bases each). Trimming pared 3 bases from V and 1 base from J, leaving 19 bases between. The germline gives CDR1 MNHEY, CDR2 SMNVEV (reference sequence). The CDR3 extends over 17 amino acids. The CDR3 sequence: CASSFMLGGTESYEQYF. For the CDR3, the DNA is TGTGCCAGCAGTTTCATGTTGGGAGGGACAGAGTCCTACGAGCAGTACTTC.

The sample holds a few counts of this clonotype. This sequence joins TRBV19 and TRBJ1-1; no reliable D call. This CDR3 is built from 11 residues. V was pared by 9 bases and J by 4 bases, with 9 bases between. The germline CDR1 and CDR2 sequences are LNHDA and SQIVND (reference sequence). DNA for the CDR3: TGTGCCAGCAGGTTTGCCACTGAAGCTTTCTTT. As protein: CASRFATEAFF.

J is TRBJ2-5 and V is TRBV12-3 or TRBV12-4, with D hard to call. V lost 3 bases and J lost 2, with 7 bases in between. This CDR3 spans 13 amino acids. CDR3 sequence (DNA): TGTGCCAGCAGTTTGTTACTACAAGAGACCCAGTACTTC. Protein: CASSLLLQETQYF.

Only a few counts were recorded for this clonotype. This chain uses TRBV29-1 with TRBJ2-1; 8 positions agree with TRBD2. Germline loops: CDR1 SQVTM, CDR2 ANQGSEA. The CDR3 is 14 residues long. V was clipped by 7 bases and J by 1 base; unmatched bases: 6. CDR3 loop: CSAVAGPSYNEQFF. The CDR3 bases are TGCAGCGCAGTAGCGGGGCCATCCTACAATGAGCAGTTCTTC.

Many counts were recorded for this clonotype. The CDR3 region is CASSYSTNTEAFF. DNA of the CDR3: TGTGCCAGCAGTTACTCCACGAACACTGAAGCTTTCTTT. V gene TRBV6-2 or TRBV6-3 combines with J gene TRBJ1-1; D remains ambiguous. The CDR3 runs 13 residues. Germline CDR1 MNHEY, CDR2 SVGEGT. V lost 0 bases, J lost 1 base, and 3 bases lay in between.

This clonotype was observed at least ten times. The V and J genes are TRBV18 and TRBJ1-5; D is perhaps TRBD1 (5 bases). CDR1 is KGHSH and CDR2 is LQKENI in the germline V gene. Trimming took 1 base from V and 7 from J, leaving 11 bases between them. The CDR3 is 14 amino acids. This CDR3 is CASSPLQGEQPQHF. The DNA for the CDR3 is TGTGCCAGCTCACCACTTCAGGGAGAGCAGCCCCAGCATTTT.

Ten or more counts support this clonotype. The chain uses TRBV5-6 and TRBJ1-4; the D gene is possibly TRBD1 (5 bases). The CDR3 is made up of 15 amino acids. V lost 4 bases, J lost 6 bases, and 16 bases lay in between. Germline CDR1 SGHDT, CDR2 YYEEEE. The CDR3 loop reads CASSPSPGSHEKLFF. CDR3 coding DNA: TGTGCCAGCAGCCCCTCCCCAGGGTCGCATGAAAAACTGTTTTTT.

In this sample, this clonotype turned up many times. The V call is TRBV7-9, the J call TRBJ2-2; D is unclear. This CDR3 comprises 13 residues. Trimming pared 1 base from V and 6 bases from J, leaving 6 bases between. Germline CDR1 is SEHNR and CDR2 is FQNEAQ (reference sequence). CDR3 protein: CASSLEGSGELFF. CDR3 DNA: TGTGCCAGCAGCTTAGAAGGTTCCGGGGAGCTGTTTTTT.

This clonotype was observed at least ten times. This rearrangement joins TRBV12-3 or TRBV12-4 to TRBJ2-7, with a tentative D call TRBD2 (6 bases). The CDR3 totals 14 residues. V was cut by 4 bases and J by 4 bases, with 14 bases left in between. The chain's CDR3 is CASSSPGTLYEQYF. The DNA of the CDR3 is TGTGCCAGCAGTTCCCCCGGGACTTTATACGAGCAGTACTTC.

This clonotype was seen many times. The chain couples TRBV7-8 to TRBJ2-6, with D possibly called TRBD1 or TRBD2 (5 bases each). CDR1 SGHVS and CDR2 FQNEAQ come from the germline V gene. This CDR3 spans 18 amino acids. Trimming cost V 5 bases and J 0 bases, with 17 bases left between them. In nucleotides, the CDR3 is TGTGCCAGCAGCCCCCGGGACCGTCAACTCTCTGGGGCCAACGTCCTGACTTTC. Its protein is CASSPRDRQLSGANVLTF.

V usage is TRBV7-8 and J usage is TRBJ1-5; possible D gene TRBD1, 5 bases. The CDR3 extends over 15 amino acids. The V gene lost 1 base and the J gene lost 7 bases, with 14 bases spanning the gap. Per the germline V gene, CDR1 is SGHVS and CDR2 is FQNEAQ. CDR3 coding DNA: TGTGCCAGCAGCTTAGAGCGGGGCAGGGTGCAGCCCCAGCATTTT. Its protein product is CASSLERGRVQPQHF.

A few counts support this clonotype. The J gene is TRBJ1-4, the V gene TRBV12-3 or TRBV12-4; 9 bases fit TRBD1. The CDR3 consists of 14 residues. V gave up 5 bases and J gave up 7 bases; unmatched junction bases: 5. CDR3 bases: TGTGCCAGCAGTACCGACAGGGGGGTTGAAAAACTGTTTTTT. It encodes CASSTDRGVEKLFF.

This clonotype was counted ten times or more. This chain links TRBV28 with TRBJ2-7; D is uncertain. This CDR3 has 12 amino acids. The V and J ends lost 6 bases and 3 bases respectively, with 9 bases between them. Germline values: CDR1 MDHEN, CDR2 SYDVKM. CDR3 coding DNA: TGTGCCAGCAGCCGAAGACACTACGAGCAGTACTTC. This codes for CASSRRHYEQYF.

This clonotype came up many times. The V call is TRBV7-2, the J call TRBJ2-2, with 13 bases matching TRBD2. The CDR3 is 15 residues long. J lost 5 bases, V lost 4 bases, and 1 base had no gene match. Per the germline V gene, CDR1 is SGHTA and CDR2 is FQGNSA. In DNA form, the CDR3 reads TGTGCCAGCAGCTCGACTAGCGGGAGGACCGGGGAGCTGTTTTTT. It encodes CASSSTSGRTGELFF.

The table lists this clonotype with a few counts. V gene TRBV6-5 combines with J gene TRBJ1-2; perhaps TRBD1 as D (5 bases). Germline lookup yields CDR1 MNHEY and CDR2 SVGAGI. With 2 bases removed from V and 5 bases from J, the gap between germline ends came to 15 bases. The CDR3 loop spans 15 amino acids. The CDR3 here is CASSYEGGGFYGYTF. In DNA, the CDR3 is TGTGCCAGCAGTTACGAGGGTGGGGGGTTTTATGGCTACACCTTC.

This clonotype has a count of ten or more. This chain uses TRBV24-1 with TRBJ2-3, with TRBD2 identical over 14 bases. The CDR3 spans 15 residues. V dropped 10 bases and J dropped 2; count of bases not matched to a gene: 4. Germline values: CDR1 KGHDR, CDR2 SFDVKD. CDR3 loop: CATQGLAGDTDTQYF. The DNA for the CDR3 is TGTGCCACGCAGGGACTAGCGGGAGACACAGATACGCAGTATTTT.